These 18 T cell receptor beta chains share one sample of origin, sequenced in a study of blood T cells in healthy people across ages. A second PCR, run for about 6 to 11 cycles, used a sample-barcoded 5' primer plus a J-beta primer mix. TCRdb independently ran MiXCR on the 5' RACE reads; one entry per CDR3 protein. The sample has about 680,000 distinct CDR3 sequences, around 45% seen once. Material for sequencing was blood. The source of these receptors is an older woman in good health.

This clonotype has a handful of counts. The V and J genes are TRBV7-8 and TRBJ2-1; weak D call: TRBD2 (5 bases). Trimming shortened V by 3 bases and J by 2 bases, and 14 bases separated the two germline ends. The CDR3 runs to 16 residues. Germline V CDR1 and CDR2: SGHVS, FQNEAQ. The CDR3 here is CASSFSWAGPYNEQFF. The CDR3, as DNA: TGTGCCAGCAGCTTCTCCTGGGCGGGCCCCTACAATGAGCAGTTCTTC.

As to this clonotype: One end of the junction does not line up with germline, which may come from a read error. This chain joins TRBV7-2 and TRBJ2-5, with D maybe TRBD1 (5 bases). Germline values: CDR1 SGHTA, CDR2 FQGNSA. CDR3 length equals 14 residues. CDR3 sequence (DNA): TGTGCCAGCAGCTTAAAAACAGGACAAGTGACCCAGTACTTC. It is translated as CASSLKTGQVTQYF.

Comment on this clonotype: A much larger clone differs from this one at a single base, so this may be a read error. The V gene is TRBV20-1, the J gene TRBJ2-4; D is perhaps TRBD2 (6 bases). CDR1 is DFQATT and CDR2 is SNEGSKA in the germline V gene (reference sequence). The CDR3 is 14 residues long. Trimming shortened V by 6 bases and J by 3 bases, and 15 bases separated the two germline ends. CDR3 residues: CSAGGSVVKNIQYF. The CDR3 coding sequence is TGCAGTGCCGGAGGGTCAGTAGTCAAAAACATTCAGTACTTC.

The rearrangement uses TRBV20-1 and TRBJ2-3; D gene unclear. The germline V gene encodes CDR1 DFQATT and CDR2 SNEGSKA (reference sequence). V was pared by 5 bases and J by 6 bases, with 15 bases between. This CDR3 is built from 13 residues. The CDR3 DNA sequence: TGCAGTGCTCGAGTACCGTACGCGGATACGCAGTATTTT. Its translation is CSARVPYADTQYF.

In regard to this clonotype: A junction end diverges from the germline sequence, so it may reflect a read error. The chain uses TRBV5-5 and TRBJ2-1; D is perhaps TRBD1 or TRBD2 (6 bases each). The CDR3 is 16 residues long. Per the germline V gene, CDR1 is SGHKS and CDR2 is YYEKEE (reference sequence). In DNA, the CDR3 is TGTGCCAGCAGCCCTAGGGGGGAGAGCAACACCGGGGAGCTGTTCTTC. Its protein product is CASSPRGESNTGELFF. Looking up the rest from reference TRBV5-5 and TRBJ2-1 gives the full variable domain: DAGVTQSPTHLIKTRGQQVTLRCSPISGHKSVSWYQQVLGQGPQFIFQYYEKEERGRGNFPDRFSARQFPNYSSELNVNALLLGDSALYLCASSPRGESNTGELFFGPGTRLTVL.

The J gene is TRBJ2-4, the V gene TRBV6-2 or TRBV6-3, with 10 bases aligning to TRBD2. Near its end, the DNA agrees better with TRBJ2-7, so the J call may be wrong. Germline CDR1 reads MNHEY; CDR2 reads SVGEGT. The CDR3 runs 14 residues. CDR3 in amino acids: CASSYLAGAVEQYF. DNA of the CDR3: TGTGCCAGCAGTTACCTAGCGGGGGCCGTCGAGCAGTACTTC.

This clonotype was seen a handful of times. The rearrangement links TRBV29-1 to TRBJ1-1; D remains unclear. V lost 6 bases and J 5 bases, leaving 10 bases between the germline ends. From germline, CDR1 is SQVTM and CDR2 ANQGSEA. This CDR3 is 11 amino acids long. The CDR3, as DNA: TGCAGCGTGGGAACCAGTACTGAAGCTTTCTTT. Translated: CSVGTSTEAFF.

The J gene is TRBJ2-3, the V gene TRBV9; the match to TRBD2 covers 7 bases. CDR1 is SGDLS, CDR2 YYNGEE, per germline. V lost 0 bases to trimming and J lost 2 bases; unmatched junction nucleotides: 6. The CDR3 covers 16 residues. CDR3 sequence reads: CASSVAVGGPTDTQYF. CDR3 DNA: TGTGCCAGCAGCGTAGCTGTGGGAGGGCCCACAGATACGCAGTATTTT.

This chain connects TRBV6-5 to TRBJ2-1; D uncertain. Trimming left V 6 bases short and J 8 bases short, with 14 bases between. Germline V CDR1 and CDR2: MNHEY, SVGAGI. CDR3 length equals 13 residues. The chain's CDR3 is CASSLSSRYEQFF. The DNA of the CDR3 is TGTGCCAGCAGCTTATCGTCACGGTATGAGCAGTTCTTC.

This chain uses TRBV7-6 with TRBJ2-3; D may be TRBD2 (6 bases). The CDR3 is 12 amino acids. Germline CDR1 is SGHVS and CDR2 is FNYEAQ. Trimming pared 6 bases from V and 9 bases from J, leaving 13 bases between. The CDR3 protein is CASSQPGETQYF. The CDR3 nucleotides are TGTGCCAGCAGTCAGCCGGGGGAAACGCAGTATTTT.

In DNA, the CDR3 is TGTGCCAGCAACCACGGGACAGTGGGGTCAGATACGCAGTATTTT. This codes for CASNHGTVGSDTQYF. The rearrangement links TRBV9 to TRBJ2-3; 7 bases map to TRBD1. The CDR3 loop spans 15 amino acids. V lost 6 bases and J lost 4; bases outside the gene matches: 11. The germline CDR1 and CDR2 sequences are SGDLS and YYNGEE. The full variable domain, in which reference TRBV9 and TRBJ2-3 provide the parts outside the CDR3, is DSGVTQTPKHLITATGQRVTLRCSPRSGDLSVYWYQQSLDQGLQFLIQYYNGEERAKGNILERFSAQQFPDLHSELNLSSLELGDSALYFCASNHGTVGSDTQYFGPGTRLTVL.

The genes are TRBV12-3 or TRBV12-4 and TRBJ2-3, with D perhaps TRBD2 (5 bases). The CDR3 is made up of 15 amino acids. V lost 2 bases and J 2 bases, leaving 11 bases between the germline ends. In DNA form, the CDR3 reads TGTGCCAGCAGTTTACGGGAATCCCACACAGATACGCAGTATTTT. Protein sequence: CASSLRESHTDTQYF.

This clonotype was counted ten times or more. V gene TRBV9 combines with J gene TRBJ2-1, with 9 positions matching TRBD1. Germline CDR1 reads SGDLS; CDR2 reads YYNGEE. V shed 4 bases, J shed 4 bases, and the junction held 6 bases outside the gene matches. This CDR3 region has 15 residues. The CDR3 spells CASSPGQGRYNEQFF. In nucleotides, the CDR3 is TGTGCCAGCAGCCCCGGACAGGGGAGATACAATGAGCAGTTCTTC.

The V and J genes are TRBV6-5 and TRBJ2-2; tentative D call: TRBD1 (6 bases). Germline assignment: CDR1 MNHEY and CDR2 SVGAGI. The germline V and J ends were trimmed by 6 bases and 6 bases, with 17 bases remaining between them. CDR3 length: 15 residues. Here the CDR3 reads CASSYNRDGAGELFF. DNA for the CDR3: TGTGCCAGCAGCTATAACAGGGATGGGGCCGGGGAGCTGTTTTTT.

This clonotype appeared a few times. This chain connects TRBV27 to TRBJ1-1; D is unresolved. The CDR3 totals 15 residues. Germline V lookup: CDR1 MNHEY, CDR2 SMNVEV (reference sequence). Trimming took off 8 bases at V and 4 bases at J, with 20 bases between the two ends. CDR3 loop: CASGPRKVAGTEAFF. DNA of the CDR3: TGTGCCAGCGGCCCCAGGAAGGTGGCCGGCACTGAAGCTTTCTTT.

In the case of this clonotype: At one boundary the junction diverges from the germline segment, which might be a read error. The chain has TRBV6-1 and TRBJ2-7, with D maybe TRBD2 (7 bases). Germline V gene data show CDR1 as MNHNS and CDR2 as SASEGT. The CDR3 length is 12 residues. DNA for the CDR3: TGTGCCAGCATTGAAGGGGGGGAAAAGCAGTACTTC. This codes for CASIEGGEKQYF.

This sequence joins TRBV12-3 or TRBV12-4 and TRBJ2-5; D unclear. Trimming removed 2 bases from V and 0 bases from J, with 7 bases in between. The length of the CDR3 is 14 residues. As DNA, the CDR3 is TGTGCCAGCAGTTTAAGCGCGTACCAAGAGACCCAGTACTTC. This gives the protein CASSLSAYQETQYF.

The V call is TRBV4-3, the J call TRBJ2-7, with D maybe TRBD1 (6 bases). V lost 1 base to trimming and J lost 5 bases, with 21 bases between them. Germline CDR1 LGHNA, CDR2 YSLEER. The CDR3 covers 17 residues. The CDR3 sequence is CASSQAWTPQGLDEQYF. The CDR3 nucleotides read TGCGCCAGCAGCCAAGCTTGGACTCCACAGGGTCTCGACGAGCAGTACTTC.